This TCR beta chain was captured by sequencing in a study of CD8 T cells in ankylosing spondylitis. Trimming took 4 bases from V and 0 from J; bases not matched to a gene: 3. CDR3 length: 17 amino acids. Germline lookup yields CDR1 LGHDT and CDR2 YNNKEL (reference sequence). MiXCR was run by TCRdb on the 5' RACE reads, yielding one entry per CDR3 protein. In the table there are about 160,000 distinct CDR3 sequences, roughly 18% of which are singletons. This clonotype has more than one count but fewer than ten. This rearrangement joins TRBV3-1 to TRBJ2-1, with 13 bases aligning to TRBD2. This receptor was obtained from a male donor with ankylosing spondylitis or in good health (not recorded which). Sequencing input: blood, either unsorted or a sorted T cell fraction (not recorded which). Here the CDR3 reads CASSPGLAGNSYNEQFF. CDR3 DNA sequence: TGTGCCAGCAGCCCGGGACTAGCGGGAAACTCCTACAATGAGCAGTTCTTC.